A single sample is the source of the 19 T cell receptor beta chains below, sequenced in a study of shared clonotypes between healthy human individuals. Only in-frame clones appear in the TCRdb table, and some are missing; sequencing was by immunoSEQ multiplex PCR. The sample comprises over a million clones, approximately 68% of which are singletons, and approximately 1.5% rests with the top ten. What was sequenced was memory CD4+ T cells sorted from blood. Subset indicated: CD45RA-negative fraction. The receptors originated from a man aged 18-30 years in good health.

Regarding this clone: In the same sample, other DNA sequences code for this CDR3. The chain carries TRBV2 and TRBJ2-7; D gene uncertain. Trimming removed 6 bases at V and 3 bases at J, with 3 bases between. CDR1 is SNHLY, CDR2 FYNNEI, per germline. The CDR3 is 10 amino acids. CDR3 sequence reads: CASSLYEQYF. CDR3 DNA sequence: TGTGCCAGCAGCCTCTACGAGCAGTACTTC.

Remarks on this clone: The same CDR3 also results from other DNA sequences found in this sample. Here the CDR3 DNA reads TGCGCCAGCAGCTTGGACGGGACGGGCAATCAGCCCCAGCATTTT. Its translation: CASSLDGTGNQPQHF. The chain has TRBV5-1 and TRBJ1-5; D might be TRBD1 (5 bases). Germline V lookup: CDR1 SGHRS, CDR2 YFSETQ. The CDR3 sequence is 15 residues long. V lost 0 bases and J lost 2, with 9 bases in between.

V is TRBV29-1 and J is TRBJ1-2; D ambiguous. This CDR3 is 11 amino acids long. V lost 1 base to trimming and J lost 8 bases, with 8 bases between them. Per germline, CDR1 SQVTM and CDR2 ANQGSEA. The CDR3 is CSVEVLAGYTF. The CDR3 region has the DNA TGCAGCGTTGAAGTCCTGGCGGGCTACACCTTC. The full variable domain, its missing parts supplied by reference TRBV29-1 and TRBJ1-2, is SAVISQKPSRDICQRGTSLTIQCQVDSQVTMMFWYRQQPGQSLTLIATANQGSEATYESGFVIDKFPISRPNLTFSTLTVSNMSPEDSSIYLCSVEVLAGYTFGSGTRLTVV.

The rearrangement links TRBV6-6 to TRBJ2-2; TRBD1 agrees at 9 bases. V shed 6 bases and J 4 bases; nucleotides not matched to a gene: 6. Per the germline V gene, CDR1 is MNHNY and CDR2 is SVGAGI (reference sequence). The CDR3 is 15 residues long. In nucleotides, the CDR3 is TGTGCCAGCAGGGTCCGGGACAGGGTCACCGGGGAGCTGTTTTTT. Translating it yields CASRVRDRVTGELFF.

The rearrangement links TRBV28 to TRBJ2-4; a possible D gene is TRBD1 (5 bases). The CDR3 consists of 14 residues. CDR1 is MDHEN and CDR2 is SYDVKM in the germline V gene. With 4 bases removed from V and 7 bases from J, the gap between germline ends came to 14 bases. The CDR3 DNA reads TGTGCCAGCAGTTCCGGCTTACAGGCGAACATTCAGTACTTC. Translating gives CASSSGLQANIQYF.

The rearrangement links TRBV11-2 to TRBJ2-7, with TRBD2 matching over 15 bases. J lost 1 base, V lost 5 bases, and 9 bases had no gene match. The CDR3 covers 18 residues. CDR1 and CDR2 (germline): SGHAT, FQNNGV. CDR3 coding DNA: TGTGCCAGCAGCGCCGGGACTAGCGGGGGGTTGGAGTCCTACGAGCAGTACTTC. It yields the protein CASSAGTSGGLESYEQYF.

V and J are TRBV6-1 and TRBJ1-4, with D tentatively TRBD1 (6 bases). Per the germline V gene, CDR1 is MNHNS and CDR2 is SASEGT. The CDR3 loop spans 16 amino acids. Trimming removed 3 bases from V and 0 bases from J, with 11 bases in between. CDR3 nucleotide sequence: TGTGCCAGCAGTGACGCGGGACACACAACTAATGAAAAACTGTTTTTT. It is translated as CASSDAGHTTNEKLFF.

The chain is built from TRBV28 and TRBJ2-7, with 10 bases fitting TRBD2. There are 15 residues in the CDR3. V shed 6 bases and J 4 bases; nucleotides not matched to a gene: 9. The germline gives CDR1 MDHEN, CDR2 SYDVKM. CDR3 residues: CASSSPSGSWYEQYF. The CDR3 DNA reads TGTGCCAGCAGCTCCCCTAGCGGGAGTTGGTACGAGCAGTACTTC.

On this clone: A read error may produce the germline difference seen at one junction end. V gene TRBV7-9 combines with J gene TRBJ1-1; TRBD1 agrees at 7 bases. CDR3 length: 14 residues. CDR1 and CDR2 from the germline V gene are SEHNR and FQNEAQ (reference sequence). The CDR3 loop is CASTLLGGNTEAFF. In DNA, the CDR3 is TGTGCCAGCACCTTACTAGGGGGCAACACTGAAGCTTTCTTT.

The J gene is TRBJ2-7, the V gene TRBV18; D is uncertain. The V end lost 3 bases, the J end lost 2 bases, and 8 bases lay between the germline ends. CDR1 KGHSH and CDR2 LQKENI come from the germline V gene. The CDR3 spans 13 residues. The CDR3: CASSPNTAYEQYF. DNA for the CDR3: TGTGCCAGCTCACCTAACACCGCCTACGAGCAGTACTTC.

The rearrangement uses TRBV7-9 and TRBJ2-1; D may match TRBD1 or TRBD2 (6 bases each). Germline-derived CDR1 and CDR2 are SEHNR and FQNEAQ (reference sequence). There are 16 residues in the CDR3. Trimming shortened V by 1 base and J by 4 bases, and 14 bases separated the two germline ends. Here the CDR3 DNA reads TGTGCCAGCAGCTTAGTTAAGGGGGGCCATTACAATGAGCAGTTCTTC. Residues: CASSLVKGGHYNEQFF.

For this clone: This could be a read error, since a much larger clone is one nucleotide away. The chain employs TRBV5-1 and TRBJ2-3; 11 bases map to TRBD2. The J segment lost 0 bases and the V segment lost 6 bases, leaving 3 bases of the junction unmatched. The germline CDR1 and CDR2 sequences are SGHRS and YFSETQ. The CDR3 consists of 15 residues. The CDR3 sequence: CASTSSGGSTDTQYF. The CDR3 DNA reads TGCGCCAGCACCTCTAGCGGGGGGAGCACAGATACGCAGTATTTT.

The chain carries TRBV2 and TRBJ1-1; D unresolved. Trimming took off 4 bases at V and 6 bases at J, with 15 bases between the two ends. The germline gives CDR1 SNHLY, CDR2 FYNNEI. The CDR3 totals 14 residues. The CDR3 DNA is TGTGCCAGCAGTGTAAGGTGGGAGCACGCTGAAGCTTTCTTT. Its translation is CASSVRWEHAEAFF.

The chain recombines TRBV7-9 with TRBJ2-7; D is tentatively TRBD1 or TRBD2 (5 bases each). V was pared by 6 bases and J by 4 bases, with 22 bases between. The CDR3 is 16 residues long. Germline V CDR1 and CDR2: SEHNR, FQNEAQ (reference sequence). The CDR3 sequence is CASRFPQAPSLYEQYF. CDR3 DNA sequence: TGTGCCAGCAGGTTCCCACAGGCCCCTAGCCTTTACGAGCAGTACTTC.

The chain couples TRBV6-1 to TRBJ2-7; TRBD1 matches 8 bases. CDR3 length: 13 amino acids. Germline V CDR1 and CDR2: MNHNS, SASEGT. V was clipped by 5 bases and J by 3 bases; unmatched bases: 3. The CDR3 is CASSSDRGYEQYF. DNA of the CDR3: TGTGCCAGCAGTTCCGACAGGGGCTACGAGCAGTACTTC.

This chain links TRBV10-3 with TRBJ2-2; the D gene could be TRBD1 or TRBD2 (5 bases each). The germline CDR1 and CDR2 sequences are ENHRY and SYGVKD. The germline V and J ends were trimmed by 8 bases and 5 bases, with 12 bases remaining between them. CDR3 length: 13 residues. CDR3 DNA sequence: TGTGCCATCCCGATTGGGGGAACCGGGGAGCTGTTTTTT. Translating it yields CAIPIGGTGELFF.

This clone has more than one count but fewer than ten. The chain is built from TRBV6-1 and TRBJ2-7, with 8 bases that match TRBD1. The CDR3 is 17 amino acids. Losses at the gene ends were 1 base for V and 1 base for J; bases not matched to a gene: 9. CDR1 is MNHNS and CDR2 is SASEGT in the germline V gene. CDR3 sequence reads: CASSEGFDRGFSYEQYF. CDR3 nucleotide sequence: TGTGCCAGCAGTGAAGGGTTCGACAGGGGATTTTCCTACGAGCAGTACTTC.

The chain links TRBV7-2 to TRBJ1-2; D remains unclear. The germline CDR1 and CDR2 sequences are SGHTA and FQGNSA. This CDR3 has 15 amino acids. V lost 4 bases and J 5 bases, leaving 17 bases between the germline ends. The CDR3 DNA is TGTGCCAGCAGCTCTCCGGATCGGGAGTCATATGGCTACACCTTC. Its protein product is CASSSPDRESYGYTF.

This clone was recorded once. The V call is TRBV7-2, the J call TRBJ2-7, with TRBD1 identical over 7 bases. The CDR3 loop spans 15 amino acids. The germline V gene has CDR1 SGHTA and CDR2 FQGNSA. Trimming at V came to 5 bases and at J to 0 bases, leaving 7 bases not matched to a gene. Here the CDR3 reads CASSPRQGFSYEQYF. The CDR3 nucleotides are TGTGCCAGCAGCCCTCGACAGGGCTTCTCCTACGAGCAGTACTTC.